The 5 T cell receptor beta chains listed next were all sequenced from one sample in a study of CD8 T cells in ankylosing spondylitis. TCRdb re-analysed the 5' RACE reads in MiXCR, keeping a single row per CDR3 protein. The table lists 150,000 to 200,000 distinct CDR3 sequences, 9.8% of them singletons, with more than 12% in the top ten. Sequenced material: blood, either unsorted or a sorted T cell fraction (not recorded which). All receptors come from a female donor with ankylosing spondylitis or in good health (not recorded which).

The CDR3 sequence: CRGRPSNTGELFF. The DNA for the CDR3 is TGCAGGGGTCGGCCATCTAACACCGGGGAGCTGTTTTTT. The chain has TRBV20-1 and TRBJ2-2; D remains ambiguous. CDR1 DFQATT and CDR2 SNEGSKA come from the germline V gene (reference sequence). The CDR3 is 13 residues long.

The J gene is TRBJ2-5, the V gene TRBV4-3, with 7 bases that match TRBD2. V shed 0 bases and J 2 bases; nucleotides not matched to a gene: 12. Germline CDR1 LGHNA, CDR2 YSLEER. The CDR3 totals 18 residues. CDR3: CASSQEATGTGLQETQYF. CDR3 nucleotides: TGCGCCAGCAGCCAAGAGGCGACGGGGACGGGACTACAAGAGACCCAGTACTTC.

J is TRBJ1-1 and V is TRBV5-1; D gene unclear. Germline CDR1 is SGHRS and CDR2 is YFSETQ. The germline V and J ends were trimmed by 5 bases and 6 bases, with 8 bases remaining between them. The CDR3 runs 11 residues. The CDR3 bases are TGCGCCAGCAGGGGTGGGGCTGAAGCTTTCTTT. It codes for CASRGGAEAFF.

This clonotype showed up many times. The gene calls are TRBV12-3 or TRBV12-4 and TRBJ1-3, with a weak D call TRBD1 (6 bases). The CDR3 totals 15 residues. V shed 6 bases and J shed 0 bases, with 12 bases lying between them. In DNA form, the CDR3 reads TGTGCCAGCAGCAGACAGGAAGACTCTGGAAACACCATATATTTT. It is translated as CASSRQEDSGNTIYF.

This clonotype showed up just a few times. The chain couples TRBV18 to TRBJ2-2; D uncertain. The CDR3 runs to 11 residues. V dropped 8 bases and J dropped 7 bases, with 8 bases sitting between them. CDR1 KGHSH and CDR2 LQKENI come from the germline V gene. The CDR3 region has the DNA TGTGCCAGCCCGGATAACGGGGAGCTGTTTTTT. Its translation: CASPDNGELFF.